The clone carrying this T cell receptor (beta chain) appeared a single time. V was cut by 5 bases and J by 12 bases, with 16 bases left in between. There are 12 residues in the CDR3. In germline, CDR1 is LGHNT, CDR2 FRNRAP. The data were produced by immunoSEQ multiplex PCR, yet TCRdb's version contains in-frame clones alone and is incomplete. The sample has roughly 150,000 clones, about 91% seen once. The data were taken from a study of control samples from healthy donors and cancer patients. The rearrangement links TRBV12-5 to TRBJ1-1; tentative D call: TRBD1 (5 bases). The receptor's source is a man aged 18 to 29 in good health. The sample comprised blood. The CDR3 bases are TGTGCTAGTGGTATCCAGGACGGGGGAACTTTCTTT. It encodes CASGIQDGGTFF.